This T cell receptor beta chain was captured in a study of blood T cells in healthy people across ages. Overall study: Template-switching capture recovered about one barcoded beta molecule per two T cells.

A second roughly 6 to 12 cycle PCR used barcoded and J-beta primers. TCRdb reanalysed the 5' RACE reads using MiXCR and keeps one entry per CDR3 protein. The table records approximately 780,000 distinct CDR3 sequences, roughly 25% of them present only once. This clonotype was recorded a few times. The germline V gene encodes CDR1 LNHDA and CDR2 SQIVND (reference sequence). The CDR3 spans 13 residues. Trimming took off 0 bases at V and 4 bases at J, with 5 bases between the two ends. These sequences were also reported in another study, on T cells of mothers and their children. That study adds: All extracted RNA went into cDNA synthesis, around 1.4 ug per 15 ul.

This receptor was taken from a boy aged 5-17 years in good health. This chain uses TRBV19 with TRBJ2-3, with no clear D. Sequencing input: blood. The CDR3 DNA follows: TGTGCCAGTAGTATAGACTTACCAGATACGCAGTATTTT. This sequence encodes CASSIDLPDTQYF.